These 31 T cell receptor beta chains originate from one sample sequenced in a study of cytomegalovirus exposure and HLA in healthy donors. 13 Jbeta primers and 60 Vbeta primers were used for the PCR. Using immunoSEQ multiplex PCR, the repertoire was profiled, and TCRdb retains in-frame clones only, with some absent. The profile covers tens of thousands of clones, with roughly 87% appearing a single time and approximately 8% taken by the ten largest. The material sequenced was PBMCs. These receptors all come from a woman aged 40-49 years in good health and CMV-seropositive.

The genes are TRBV28 and TRBJ2-1; 10 nucleotides line up with TRBD2. The V segment lost 11 bases and the J segment 5 bases; nucleotides outside the gene matches: 6. Looked up from germline, CDR1 is MDHEN and CDR2 is SYDVKM. There are 13 residues in the CDR3. The CDR3 DNA sequence: TGTGCCGGTAGCGGGGGGTACGACAATGAGCAGTTCTTC. Translating gives CAGSGGYDNEQFF.

This chain joins TRBV5-8 and TRBJ2-1; 7 bases fit TRBD1. Looked up from germline, CDR1 is SGHTS and CDR2 is YDEGEE. Trimming took 6 bases from V and 8 from J; bases not matched to a gene: 5. This CDR3 spans 12 amino acids. CDR3 nucleotide sequence: TGTGCCAGCATTAGACAGGGCGATGAGCAGTTCTTC. Translation: CASIRQGDEQFF.

The CDR3, as DNA: TGCGCCAGCAGCTCCCAGGGGGAATTAGGTGGCTACACCTTC. It yields the protein CASSSQGELGGYTF. This chain uses TRBV5-1 with TRBJ1-2; 7 nucleotides line up with TRBD1. CDR3 length: 14 amino acids. V was clipped by 3 bases and J by 7 bases; unmatched bases: 9. Per germline, CDR1 SGHRS and CDR2 YFSETQ.

The V call is TRBV4-3, the J call TRBJ2-1; 10 positions match TRBD2. The CDR3 covers 16 residues. Trimming cost V 1 base and J 0 bases; bases outside gene matches: 0. Germline CDR1 and CDR2: LGHNA and YSLEER. As DNA, the CDR3 is TGCGCCAGCAGCCAAGGACTAGCGGGCTCCTACAATGAGCAGTTCTTC. It codes for CASSQGLAGSYNEQFF.

This rearrangement joins TRBV28 to TRBJ2-3; 7 positions match TRBD2. The CDR3 has 14 amino acids. CDR1 is MDHEN and CDR2 is SYDVKM in the germline V gene. The trim removed 7 bases at V and 0 bases at J, leaving 4 bases unmatched. The CDR3 spells CASTSGASTDTQYF. For the CDR3, the DNA is TGTGCCAGCACGAGCGGGGCTAGCACAGATACGCAGTATTTT.

The chain uses TRBV18 and TRBJ2-7, with 7 positions matching TRBD2. Germline CDR1 is KGHSH and CDR2 is LQKENI. The CDR3 has 13 residues. Unmatched junction bases numbered 1, after V lost 3 bases and J lost 2 bases. The CDR3 loop reads CASSPREAYEQYF. CDR3 in DNA: TGTGCCAGCTCACCCCGGGAGGCCTACGAGCAGTACTTC.

In this sample, this clone turned up once. The chain is built from TRBV6-1 and TRBJ1-1, with unresolved D. The CDR3 consists of 10 residues. The V gene's germline CDR1 is MNHNS and CDR2 SASEGT. V lost 8 bases and J lost 10, with 11 bases in between. The CDR3 region has the DNA TGTGCCAGCGATACGGTGGTAGCTTTCTTT. Protein: CASDTVVAFF.

The rearrangement joins TRBV11-2 to TRBJ1-1; D is uncertain. The V end was cut by 6 bases, the J end by 8 bases, with 19 bases between. The germline V gene encodes CDR1 SGHAT and CDR2 FQNNGV. CDR3 length equals 14 residues. CDR3 region: CASSNPTKLPEAFF. DNA for the CDR3: TGTGCCAGCAGTAACCCCACTAAACTCCCGGAAGCTTTCTTT. Full variable domain (outside the CDR3, taken from reference TRBV11-2 and TRBJ1-1): EAGVAQSPRYKIIEKRQSVAFWCNPISGHATLYWYQQILGQGPKLLIQFQNNGVVDDSQLPKDRFSAERLKGVDSTLKIQPAKLEDSAVYLCASSNPTKLPEAFFGQGTRLTVV.

This clone appeared once. The V and J genes are TRBV7-9 and TRBJ1-4; D unresolved. The germline gives CDR1 SEHNR, CDR2 FQNEAQ (reference sequence). The ends were cut back, 5 bases at V and 7 bases at J, with 11 bases in the middle. CDR3 size: 13 residues. Here the CDR3 reads CASSQNEGEKLFF. The DNA for the CDR3 is TGTGCCAGCAGCCAAAACGAGGGTGAAAAACTGTTTTTT.

The chain combines TRBV18 with TRBJ2-7; 7 bases line up with TRBD1. With V trimmed by 5 bases and J by 7 bases, 8 bases remained unmatched. Germline V gene sequence: CDR1 KGHSH, CDR2 LQKENI. The CDR3 length is 13 residues. CDR3 in DNA: TGTGCCAGCTCAACCCGACAGGGAGCTGAGCAGTACTTC. Protein product: CASSTRQGAEQYF.

The CDR3 protein is CASSFFQRGTDTQYF. The CDR3 coding sequence is TGTGCCAGCAGTTTTTTCCAGCGGGGCACAGATACGCAGTATTTT. This sequence joins TRBV28 and TRBJ2-3, with a possible D match to TRBD2 (6 bases). Germline V gene lookup returns CDR1 MDHEN and CDR2 SYDVKM. This CDR3 is built from 15 residues. V lost 3 bases, J lost 1 base, and 11 bases lay in between.

The sample holds one count of this clone. The V and J genes are TRBV6-5 and TRBJ2-7, with 10 positions matching TRBD2. The CDR3 is 14 amino acids. The germline CDR1 and CDR2 sequences are MNHEY and SVGAGI. V lost 5 bases to trimming and J lost 6 bases; unmatched junction nucleotides: 7. CDR3 region: CASSDQRGGIEQYF. The CDR3 DNA reads TGTGCCAGCAGTGACCAGCGGGGGGGGATCGAGCAGTACTTC.

This sequence joins TRBV9 and TRBJ2-1; 10 positions agree with TRBD2. Germline CDR1 and CDR2: SGDLS and YYNGEE. The CDR3 spans 15 residues. Trimming took 0 bases from V and 9 from J; bases not matched to a gene: 6. The CDR3 DNA follows: TGTGCCAGCAGCGTAGGTCAGCGGGAGGGGGGTGAGCAGTTCTTC. It yields the protein CASSVGQREGGEQFF.

The CDR3 DNA sequence: TGTGCCAGCAGTCACTCATCGGGACAGACCTACGAGCAGTACTTC. As protein: CASSHSSGQTYEQYF. The rearrangement links TRBV28 to TRBJ2-7, with 7 bases fitting TRBD1. Germline CDR1 and CDR2: MDHEN and SYDVKM. The CDR3 is 15 amino acids. The V segment lost 5 bases and the J segment 2 bases; nucleotides outside the gene matches: 9.

The genes are TRBV27 and TRBJ2-7, with 9 bases that match TRBD1. V gave up 5 bases and J gave up 3 bases; unmatched junction bases: 5. CDR1 and CDR2 from the germline V gene are MNHEY and SMNVEV (reference sequence). There are 14 residues in the CDR3. The CDR3 here is CASSAGTGLYEQYF. Written as DNA, the CDR3 is TGTGCCAGCAGTGCCGGGACAGGGCTCTACGAGCAGTACTTC.

The V gene is TRBV6-5, the J gene TRBJ2-1; 7 nucleotides agree with TRBD2. Looked up from germline, CDR1 is MNHEY and CDR2 is SVGAGI. The V segment lost 0 bases and the J segment 4 bases; nucleotides outside the gene matches: 6. The CDR3 has 16 amino acids. CDR3 bases: TGTGCCAGCAGTTACTCAGAAGGGAGGGGTTACAATGAGCAGTTCTTC. Its translation is CASSYSEGRGYNEQFF.

Worth noting for this clone: The sample contains more than one DNA sequence encoding this CDR3. This sequence joins TRBV7-2 and TRBJ2-2; TRBD1 matches at 8 bases. CDR3 length: 14 residues. V lost 4 bases, J lost 8 bases, and 6 bases stayed unmatched. The germline gives CDR1 SGHTA, CDR2 FQGNSA. Written as DNA, the CDR3 is TGTGCCAGCAGCTCGGACAGGGACAGAGGGGAGCTGTTTTTT. It translates to CASSSDRDRGELFF.

The chain carries TRBV21-1 and TRBJ2-1; TRBD2, as called in the table, went unchecked against the DNA. TRBV21-1 is termed a pseudogene. The length of the CDR3 is 17 residues. The CDR3: CASHTMTGLAANNEQFF. The CDR3 bases are TGTGCCAGCCATACAATGACCGGACTAGCGGCTAACAATGAGCAGTTCTTC.

The CDR3 coding sequence is TGTGCCAGCAGCTTGGAAGCGGGGATCACCGGGGAGCTGTTTTTT. Translating it yields CASSLEAGITGELFF. The V call is TRBV5-4, the J call TRBJ2-2; 7 bases map to TRBD2. J was trimmed by 4 bases and V by 0 bases; bases with no gene match: 3. Germline V gene lookup returns CDR1 SGHNT and CDR2 YYREEE (reference sequence). This CDR3 contains 15 residues.

The gene calls are TRBV28 and TRBJ2-6, with no clear D. V lost 6 bases, J lost 0 bases, and 12 bases lay in between. The CDR3 loop spans 16 amino acids. Germline loops: CDR1 MDHEN, CDR2 SYDVKM. The CDR3 reads CASSPTLSSGANVLTF. The CDR3 DNA follows: TGTGCCAGCAGCCCGACATTAAGCTCTGGGGCCAACGTCCTGACTTTC.

The rearrangement links TRBV19 to TRBJ1-4; tentative D call: TRBD1 (6 bases). The CDR3 covers 14 residues. Trimming pared 9 bases from V and 0 bases from J, leaving 11 bases between. Germline CDR1 and CDR2: LNHDA and SQIVND (reference sequence). The CDR3 protein is CARNRQATNEKLFF. The CDR3 DNA reads TGTGCCAGAAACAGACAGGCAACTAATGAAAAACTGTTTTTT.

The table lists this clone with a few counts. This chain joins TRBV28 and TRBJ2-2; no reliable D call. There are 12 residues in the CDR3. V shed 7 bases and J shed 5 bases, with 8 bases lying between them. Germline CDR1 is MDHEN and CDR2 is SYDVKM. CDR3 nucleotides: TGTGCCAGCACAGCGTGGACCGGGGAGCTGTTTTTT. Amino acid sequence: CASTAWTGELFF.

V is TRBV9 and J is TRBJ1-1, with D tentatively TRBD1 (6 bases). The germline gives CDR1 SGDLS, CDR2 YYNGEE. Between the trimmed V and J ends, which lost 4 bases and 5 bases, there was a span of 15 bases. The CDR3 consists of 14 residues. As DNA, the CDR3 is TGTGCCAGCAGCCCAACGGCAGGGGTAACTGAAGCTTTCTTT. Translated, it gives CASSPTAGVTEAFF.

CDR3 loop: CASSLHAGNEKLFF. CDR3 in DNA: TGTGCCAGCAGCCTGCACGCCGGGAATGAAAAACTGTTTTTT. The chain couples TRBV7-9 to TRBJ1-4; D gene ambiguous. CDR1 is SEHNR, CDR2 FQNEAQ, per germline (reference sequence). V shed 5 bases and J shed 5 bases, with 12 bases lying between them. This CDR3 region has 14 residues.

The chain carries TRBV19 and TRBJ1-5; maybe TRBD1 (5 bases). Per germline, CDR1 LNHDA and CDR2 SQIVND (reference sequence). Trimming cost V 4 bases and J 4 bases, with 14 bases left between them. CDR3 length: 15 residues. The CDR3 is CASSTGTGANQPQHF. In DNA, the CDR3 is TGTGCCAGTAGTACCGGGACTGGAGCGAATCAGCCCCAGCATTTT. The entire variable domain, with the rest obtained from reference TRBV19 and TRBJ1-5, is as follows: DGGITQSPKYLFRKEGQNVTLSCEQNLNHDAMYWYRQDPGQGLRLIYYSQIVNDFQKGDIAEGYSVSREKKESFPLTVTSAQKNPTAFYLCASSTGTGANQPQHFGDGTRLSIL.

The chain links TRBV2 to TRBJ2-5, with 7 nucleotides matching TRBD1. This CDR3 has 13 residues. Germline CDR1 reads SNHLY; CDR2 reads FYNNEI. Germline trimming cut 4 bases from V and 6 bases from J; bases unmatched to any gene: 5. The CDR3 DNA follows: TGTGCCAGCAGTGGACAGGGAGTGCAGACCCAGTACTTC. It translates to CASSGQGVQTQYF.

V usage is TRBV15 and J usage is TRBJ1-1; D unclear. There are 12 residues in the CDR3. V was clipped by 1 base and J by 3 bases, with 3 bases between them. Germline CDR1 LNHNV, CDR2 YYDKDF (reference sequence). The CDR3: CATSRGHTEAFF. DNA of the CDR3: TGTGCCACCAGCAGAGGGCACACTGAAGCTTTCTTT. Full variable domain (missing parts from reference TRBV15 and TRBJ1-1): DAMVIQNPRYQVTQFGKPVTLSCSQTLNHNVMYWYQQKSSQAPKLLFHYYDKDFNNEADTPDNFQSRRPNTSFCFLDIRSPGLGDTAMYLCATSRGHTEAFFGQGTRLTVV.

The V and J genes are TRBV11-2 and TRBJ1-6, with TRBD1 as a possible D gene (6 bases). The V and J ends lost 2 bases and 8 bases respectively, with 10 bases between them. CDR3 length equals 14 residues. From germline, CDR1 is SGHAT and CDR2 FQNNGV. The CDR3 spells CASSLIQGDSPLHF. CDR3 bases: TGTGCCAGCAGCTTAATACAGGGAGATTCACCCCTCCACTTT.

With regard to this clone: At one boundary the junction diverges from the germline segment, which might be a read error. The chain uses TRBV6-1 and TRBJ2-4, with 7 nucleotides matching TRBD2. The CDR3 sequence is 14 residues long. CDR1 is MNHNS and CDR2 is SASEGT in the germline V gene. CDR3 sequence reads: CVSREGSTGNIQYF. CDR3 bases: TGTGTCAGCAGGGAGGGATCAACCGGGAACATTCAGTACTTC.

The rearrangement joins TRBV4-1 to TRBJ1-6, with D possibly matching TRBD1 (5 bases). V lost 10 bases and J 8 bases, leaving 18 bases between the germline ends. Germline CDR1 reads MGHRA; CDR2 reads YSYEKL. CDR3 length: 14 amino acids. For the CDR3, the DNA is TGCGCCAACAAGCTGGGGACTTGGGATTCACCCCTCCACTTT. It yields the protein CANKLGTWDSPLHF.

V is TRBV7-2 and J is TRBJ2-7, with a possible D match to TRBD2 (6 bases). Germline V gene lookup returns CDR1 SGHTA and CDR2 FQGNSA. Trimming removed 3 bases from V and 4 bases from J, with 10 bases in between. CDR3 length: 13 residues. The CDR3 nucleotides are TGTGCCAGCAGCTTTCGGCGGGGTTACGAGCAGTACTTC. Its translation is CASSFRRGYEQYF.